This T cell receptor (beta chain) was identified in a study of T-cell memory formation after mild COVID-19. Overall study context: Largely donor-specific TCR clusters were found. Study-level results: CD4+ clones that contracted lay mainly in CM and EM; CD8+ ones lay in EMRA. Second-wave clones that peaked on day 37 lacked confirmed SARS-CoV-2 specificity.

Details on this clonotype: What it binds is not known. The junction does not match germline at one end; this may be a read error.

TCR alpha and TCR beta cDNA libraries carrying sample barcodes and UMIs came from 5'RACE with constant-segment primers. TCRdb re-analysed the 5' RACE reads in MiXCR, keeping a single row per CDR3 protein. The data contain hundreds of thousands of distinct CDR3 sequences, roughly 15% of them singletons. The CDR3 runs to 12 residues. Germline CDR1 reads LNHDA; CDR2 reads SQIVND (reference sequence). V gene TRBV19 combines with J gene TRBJ1-1; TRBD1 might be the D (5 bases). This clonotype was sampled from a young man who had mild COVID-19 (a few samples of this study predate the infection). Cell type and time point are not known. The specimen was PBMCs or a T cell subset sorted from them (not recorded which). The DNA of the CDR3 is TGTGACAGTAGTTTAGGGGTGGCTGAAGCTTTCTTT. As protein: CDSSLGVAEAFF.